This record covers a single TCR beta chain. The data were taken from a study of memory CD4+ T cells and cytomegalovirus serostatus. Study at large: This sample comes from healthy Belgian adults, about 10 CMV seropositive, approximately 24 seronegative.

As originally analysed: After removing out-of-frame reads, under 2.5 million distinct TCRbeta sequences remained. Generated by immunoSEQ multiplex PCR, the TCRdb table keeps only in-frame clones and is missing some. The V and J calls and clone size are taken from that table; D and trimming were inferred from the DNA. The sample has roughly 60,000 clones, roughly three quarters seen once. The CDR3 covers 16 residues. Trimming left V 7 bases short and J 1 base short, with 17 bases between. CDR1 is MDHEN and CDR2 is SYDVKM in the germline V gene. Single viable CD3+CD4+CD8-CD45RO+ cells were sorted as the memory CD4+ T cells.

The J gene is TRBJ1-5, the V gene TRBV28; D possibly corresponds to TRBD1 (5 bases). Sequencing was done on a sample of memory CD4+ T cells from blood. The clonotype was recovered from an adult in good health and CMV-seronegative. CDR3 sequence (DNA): TGTGCCAGCACCTTCCGGGCGGGGGGGAGCAATCAGCCCCAGCATTTT. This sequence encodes CASTFRAGGSNQPQHF.